One and the same sample provided the 15 T cell receptor beta chains below, sequenced in a study of control samples from healthy donors and cancer patients. TCRdb's copy holds only in-frame clones and misses some; the assay was immunoSEQ multiplex PCR. The sample lists roughly 49,000 clones; 88% were seen once. Material for sequencing was PBMCs. The receptors were sampled from a man aged 45-65 years with head and neck cancer.

The chain couples TRBV12-5 to TRBJ2-7, with a possible D match to TRBD2 (5 bases). This CDR3 comprises 13 residues. V was clipped by 1 base and J by 3 bases, with 7 bases between them. Germline V gene lookup returns CDR1 LGHNT and CDR2 FRNRAP. The CDR3 here is CASGLGRDYEQYF. The CDR3 bases are TGTGCTAGTGGTTTGGGCCGGGACTACGAGCAGTACTTC.

V is TRBV19 and J is TRBJ1-5, with D possibly TRBD1 on 5 matching bases. CDR1 LNHDA and CDR2 SQIVND come from the germline V gene (reference sequence). V was pared by 6 bases and J by 5 bases, with 17 bases between. CDR3 length: 15 amino acids. The CDR3 bases are TGTGCCAGTAGAAGGCTGGAGGGGTTCGATCAGCCCCAGCATTTT. It is translated as CASRRLEGFDQPQHF.

The chain combines TRBV19 with TRBJ2-7; 9 bases match TRBD2. This CDR3 is built from 17 residues. J lost 9 bases, V lost 6 bases, and 21 bases had no gene match. Germline CDR1 reads LNHDA; CDR2 reads SQIVND (reference sequence). DNA for the CDR3: TGTGCCAGTAGCCCTAGGGTCCCGTATAGCGGGAGCGGAGGGCAGTACTTC. The encoded protein is CASSPRVPYSGSGGQYF.

This chain uses TRBV28 with TRBJ2-1; D is undetermined. Germline V gene sequence: CDR1 MDHEN, CDR2 SYDVKM. The CDR3 sequence is 15 residues long. V was trimmed by 3 bases and J by 0 bases, leaving 9 bases between them. The CDR3 region is CASSLGTYSYNEQFF. The CDR3 DNA is TGTGCCAGCAGTTTGGGCACCTACTCCTACAATGAGCAGTTCTTC.

The rearrangement joins TRBV18 to TRBJ2-2; 9 bases agree with TRBD1. The CDR3 has 16 residues. With V trimmed by 6 bases and J by 3 bases, 8 bases remained unmatched. Germline CDR1 reads KGHSH; CDR2 reads LQKENI. CDR3: CASSQGTGLYTGELFF. The CDR3 nucleotides read TGTGCCAGCTCGCAAGGGACAGGGTTGTACACCGGGGAGCTGTTTTTT.

V and J are TRBV6-5 and TRBJ2-7, with 7 bases that match TRBD1. The CDR3 has 15 residues. V shed 6 bases and J 7 bases; nucleotides not matched to a gene: 15. CDR1 is MNHEY, CDR2 SVGAGI, per germline. The CDR3 protein is CASRLQGTASWEQYF. The CDR3 DNA sequence: TGTGCCAGCAGACTCCAAGGGACAGCATCTTGGGAGCAGTACTTC.

The CDR3 protein is CSVLIGRGIYEQYF. DNA of the CDR3: TGCAGCGTTTTAATAGGCAGGGGAATCTACGAGCAGTACTTC. This chain joins TRBV29-1 and TRBJ2-7; perhaps TRBD1 as D (6 bases). The CDR3 runs 14 residues. The germline V gene encodes CDR1 SQVTM and CDR2 ANQGSEA. V was shortened by 5 bases and J by 3 bases, with 17 bases between the two germline ends.

V usage is TRBV11-2 and J usage is TRBJ1-6, with a tentative D call TRBD1 (5 bases). V dropped 4 bases and J dropped 5 bases, with 6 bases sitting between them. Germline CDR1 and CDR2: SGHAT and FQNNGV. This CDR3 comprises 13 residues. The CDR3 region is CASSWGDNSPLHF. The CDR3 DNA follows: TGTGCCAGCAGCTGGGGGGATAATTCACCCCTCCACTTT.

This clone is termed medium-sized. This chain joins TRBV7-2 and TRBJ1-4, with a weak D call TRBD1 (5 bases). This CDR3 comprises 13 residues. Between the trimmed V and J ends, which lost 2 bases and 8 bases, there was a span of 9 bases. In germline, CDR1 is SGHTA, CDR2 FQGNSA. CDR3 region: CASSLRGGEKLFF. The DNA of the CDR3 is TGTGCCAGCAGCTTAAGGGGCGGAGAAAAACTGTTTTTT.

The chain has TRBV11-3 and TRBJ2-3; 9 positions agree with TRBD1. The V segment lost 5 bases and the J segment 5 bases; nucleotides outside the gene matches: 8. CDR3 length: 15 residues. Germline CDR1 is SGHNT and CDR2 is YENEEA. For the CDR3, the DNA is TGTGCCAGCAGCGTTTCGACAGGGGGTATAGATACGCAGTATTTT. It is translated as CASSVSTGGIDTQYF.

The table lists this clone with a few counts. The chain recombines TRBV5-4 with TRBJ1-3; perhaps TRBD1 as D (5 bases). This CDR3 is 17 amino acids long. Per the germline V gene, CDR1 is SGHNT and CDR2 is YYREEE (reference sequence). Deletions cut 0 bases from V and 4 bases from J, with 17 bases between. The CDR3 DNA reads as TGTGCCAGCAGCTTGGCCGGATTTCAGGGTGACGGAAACACCATATATTTT. Translated, it gives CASSLAGFQGDGNTIYF.

The chain uses TRBV7-2 and TRBJ2-1, with D hard to call. The CDR3 has 14 amino acids. V was clipped by 0 bases and J by 4 bases, with 7 bases between them. Germline-derived CDR1 and CDR2 are SGHTA and FQGNSA. The CDR3 loop reads CASSLAGRYNEQFF. In DNA form, the CDR3 reads TGTGCCAGCAGCTTAGCGGGAAGATACAATGAGCAGTTCTTC.

V gene TRBV6-5 combines with J gene TRBJ2-7; 9 bases are shared with TRBD2. The germline gives CDR1 MNHEY, CDR2 SVGAGI. J was trimmed by 4 bases and V by 7 bases; bases with no gene match: 8. The CDR3 loop spans 14 amino acids. The CDR3 sequence: CASTQRAGGYEQYF. CDR3 DNA sequence: TGTGCCAGCACCCAAAGAGCGGGAGGTTACGAGCAGTACTTC.

The CDR3 bases are TGTGCCAGCAAAAACCGGGACAGAGTCTACGAGCAGTACTTC. Translating gives CASKNRDRVYEQYF. The chain joins TRBV6-4 to TRBJ2-7; 7 bases line up with TRBD1. Germline V gene sequence: CDR1 MRHNA, CDR2 SNTAGT. Trimming removed 7 bases from V and 3 bases from J; junction bases left unmatched: 9. The CDR3 totals 14 residues.

V gene TRBV6-2 or TRBV6-3 combines with J gene TRBJ1-1, with a tentative D call TRBD1 (6 bases). This CDR3 comprises 16 residues. Looked up from germline, CDR1 is MNHEY and CDR2 is SVGEGT. V gave up 5 bases and J gave up 4 bases, with 20 bases separating them. This CDR3 is CASSRTASPRSTEAFF. As DNA, the CDR3 is TGTGCCAGCAGTCGGACAGCCTCACCTCGTAGCACTGAAGCTTTCTTT.